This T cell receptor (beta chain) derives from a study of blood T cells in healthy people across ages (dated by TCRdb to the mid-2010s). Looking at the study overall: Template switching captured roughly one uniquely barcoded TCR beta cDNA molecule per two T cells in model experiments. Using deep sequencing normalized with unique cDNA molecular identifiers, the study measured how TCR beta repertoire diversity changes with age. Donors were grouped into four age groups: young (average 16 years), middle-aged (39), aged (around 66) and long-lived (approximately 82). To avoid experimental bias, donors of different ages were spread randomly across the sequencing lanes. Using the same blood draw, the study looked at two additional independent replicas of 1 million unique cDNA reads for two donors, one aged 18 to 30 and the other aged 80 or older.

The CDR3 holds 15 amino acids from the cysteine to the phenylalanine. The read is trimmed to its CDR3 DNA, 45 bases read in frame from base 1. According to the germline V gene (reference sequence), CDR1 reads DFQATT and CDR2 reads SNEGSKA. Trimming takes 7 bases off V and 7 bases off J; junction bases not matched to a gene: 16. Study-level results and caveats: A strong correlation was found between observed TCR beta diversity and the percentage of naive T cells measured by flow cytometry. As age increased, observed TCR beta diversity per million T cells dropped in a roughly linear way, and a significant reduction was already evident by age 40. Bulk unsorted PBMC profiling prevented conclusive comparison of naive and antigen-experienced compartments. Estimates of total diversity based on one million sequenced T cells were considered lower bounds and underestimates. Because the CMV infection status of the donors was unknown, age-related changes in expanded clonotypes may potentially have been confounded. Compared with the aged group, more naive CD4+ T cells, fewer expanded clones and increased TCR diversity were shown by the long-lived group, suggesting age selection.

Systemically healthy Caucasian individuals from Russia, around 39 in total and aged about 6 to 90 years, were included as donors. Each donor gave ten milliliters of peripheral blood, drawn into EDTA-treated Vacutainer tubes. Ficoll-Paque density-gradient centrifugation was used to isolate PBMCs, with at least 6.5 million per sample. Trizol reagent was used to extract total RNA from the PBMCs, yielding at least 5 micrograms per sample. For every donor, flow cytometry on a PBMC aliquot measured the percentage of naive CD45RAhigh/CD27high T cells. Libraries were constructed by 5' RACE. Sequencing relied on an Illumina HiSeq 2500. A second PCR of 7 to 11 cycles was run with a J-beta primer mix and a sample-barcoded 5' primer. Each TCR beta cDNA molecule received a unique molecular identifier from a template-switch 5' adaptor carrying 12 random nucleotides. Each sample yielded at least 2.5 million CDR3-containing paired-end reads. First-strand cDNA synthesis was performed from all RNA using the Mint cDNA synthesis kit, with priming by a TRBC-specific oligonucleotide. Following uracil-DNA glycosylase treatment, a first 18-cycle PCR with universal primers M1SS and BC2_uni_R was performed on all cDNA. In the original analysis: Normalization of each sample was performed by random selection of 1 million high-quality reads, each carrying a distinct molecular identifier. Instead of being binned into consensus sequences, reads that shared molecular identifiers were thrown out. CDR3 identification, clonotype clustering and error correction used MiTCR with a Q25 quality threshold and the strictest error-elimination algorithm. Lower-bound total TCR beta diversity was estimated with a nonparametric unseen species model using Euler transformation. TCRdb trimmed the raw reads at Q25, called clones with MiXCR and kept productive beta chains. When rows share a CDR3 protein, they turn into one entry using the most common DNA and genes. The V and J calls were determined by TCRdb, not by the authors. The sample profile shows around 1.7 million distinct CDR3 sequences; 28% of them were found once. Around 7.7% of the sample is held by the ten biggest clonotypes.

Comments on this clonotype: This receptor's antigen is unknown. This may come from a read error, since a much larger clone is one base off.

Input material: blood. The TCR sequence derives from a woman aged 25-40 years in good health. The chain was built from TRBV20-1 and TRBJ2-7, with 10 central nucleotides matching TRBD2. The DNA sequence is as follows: TGCAGTGGAGAGAGTAGGGCTAGCGGGAGCAATGAGCAGTACTTC. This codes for CSGESRASGSNEQYF.